What follows are 10 T cell receptor beta chains derived from one specimen sequenced in a study of T cell responses to AZD1222 COVID-19 vaccine. Clones were read by immunoSEQ multiplex PCR, and TCRdb kept only the in-frame ones, dropping some. The sample holds fewer than 200,000 clones, about 90% seen once. Sequencing was performed on peripheral blood, taken on day 0 of AZD1222 vaccination. These receptors originate from an adult in good health.

This clone has only a few counts. The chain employs TRBV7-2 and TRBJ2-1; 7 nucleotides match TRBD1. Germline loops: CDR1 SGHTA, CDR2 FQGNSA. The CDR3 has 13 amino acids. With V trimmed by 1 base and J by 6 bases, 0 bases remained unmatched. CDR3: CASSLGQGNEQFF. The DNA for the CDR3 is TGTGCCAGCAGCTTAGGACAGGGCAATGAGCAGTTCTTC.

V gene TRBV5-1 combines with J gene TRBJ1-2, with D maybe TRBD1 (5 bases). The germline V and J ends were trimmed by 3 bases and 7 bases, with 19 bases remaining between them. The germline gives CDR1 SGHRS, CDR2 YFSETQ. CDR3 length: 15 residues. CDR3 sequence: CASSSDGGLRVGYTF. CDR3 nucleotides: TGCGCCAGCAGCTCTGATGGGGGTCTGAGGGTTGGCTACACCTTC.

V and J are TRBV19 and TRBJ1-1; TRBD1 matches 9 bases. J gave up 3 bases and V 5 bases, and 4 bases lay outside the gene matches. The germline V gene has CDR1 LNHDA and CDR2 SQIVND (reference sequence). CDR3 length equals 14 residues. For the CDR3, the DNA is TGTGCCAGTAGTCCCGGGACAGGGTACACTGAAGCTTTCTTT. Translation: CASSPGTGYTEAFF.

This clone was detected only a few times. V is TRBV7-8 and J is TRBJ2-3; D is undetermined. Trimming shortened V by 4 bases and J by 5 bases, and 4 bases separated the two germline ends. There are 11 residues in the CDR3. Germline CDR1 reads SGHVS; CDR2 reads FQNEAQ. CDR3: CASSWGDTQYF. DNA of the CDR3: TGTGCCAGCAGCTGGGGAGATACGCAGTATTTT.

V usage is TRBV27 and J usage is TRBJ2-1; the D gene is possibly TRBD2 (5 bases). Germline V CDR1 and CDR2: MNHEY, SMNVEV (reference sequence). CDR3 length equals 13 residues. Trimming removed 10 bases at V and 0 bases at J, with 10 bases between. DNA of the CDR3: TGTGCCACCCGGGGATACTCCTACAATGAGCAGTTCTTC. Translated, it gives CATRGYSYNEQFF.

The chain links TRBV21-1 to TRBJ2-3; the listed D gene, TRBD2, was not tested against the DNA. TRBV21-1 is assigned pseudogene status. The CDR3 runs to 14 residues. DNA for the CDR3: TGTGCCAGCAGCCGCCCGCGGCTCCCAGATACGCAGTATTTT. It translates to CASSRPRLPDTQYF.

The chain is built from TRBV6-5 and TRBJ1-4, with a tentative D call TRBD1 (6 bases). The CDR3 sequence is 15 residues long. V lost 0 bases and J 5 bases, leaving 10 bases between the germline ends. The germline V gene has CDR1 MNHEY and CDR2 SVGAGI. This chain's CDR3 is CASSYSTGNNEKLFF. Written as DNA, the CDR3 is TGTGCCAGCAGTTACTCCACAGGGAACAATGAAAAACTGTTTTTT.

With regard to this clone: Other nucleotide sequences from this sample produce the same CDR3. The rearrangement uses TRBV27 and TRBJ2-7; D is uncertain. The CDR3 is 11 amino acids. The V and J ends lost 3 bases and 4 bases respectively, with 4 bases between them. Per the germline V gene, CDR1 is MNHEY and CDR2 is SMNVEV (reference sequence). CDR3 bases: TGTGCCAGCAGTTTGGGGTACGAGCAGTACTTC. This gives the protein CASSLGYEQYF.

The chain couples TRBV7-2 to TRBJ2-7; D is unclear. Looked up from germline, CDR1 is SGHTA and CDR2 is FQGNSA. This CDR3 comprises 15 residues. With 1 base removed from V and 0 bases from J, the gap between germline ends came to 10 bases. As DNA, the CDR3 is TGTGCCAGCAGCTTAGGGCCTCCAAGCTCCTACGAGCAGTACTTC. Its translation: CASSLGPPSSYEQYF.

The chain joins TRBV29-1 to TRBJ1-6; perhaps TRBD1 as D (6 bases). The germline V gene has CDR1 SQVTM and CDR2 ANQGSEA. V was shortened by 5 bases and J by 10 bases, with 15 bases between the two germline ends. The CDR3 totals 13 residues. The CDR3 protein is CSVRTEATSPLHF. The CDR3 region has the DNA TGCAGCGTTAGGACAGAAGCGACATCACCCCTCCACTTT. Variable domain in full (rest from reference TRBV29-1 and TRBJ1-6): SAVISQKPSRDICQRGTSLTIQCQVDSQVTMMFWYRQQPGQSLTLIATANQGSEATYESGFVIDKFPISRPNLTFSTLTVSNMSPEDSSIYLCSVRTEATSPLHFGNGTRLTVT.